This TCR beta chain was sequenced in a study of T cells in narcolepsy. Worth noting for this clone: What it recognizes is unknown.

Study-wide results and caveats: HCRT-specific and TRIB2-specific autoreactive clonotypes appeared among same-patient CSF and blood CD4+ clonotypes. In some patient and control memory CD4+ samples, autoreactive clones were absent. Reportedly, autoreactive clonotypes were serially detected in patients' blood but not controls'.

The V and J ends lost 8 bases and 2 bases respectively, with 10 bases between them. CDR1 MNHNS and CDR2 SASEGT come from the germline V gene. This CDR3 contains 13 residues. The assay was immunoSEQ multiplex PCR, and TCRdb's table has in-frame clones only and misses some. The sample consists of roughly 35,000 clones, over 80% of them appearing once. Sequencing was done on a sample of memory (CD45RA-) CD4+ T cells from blood. The TCR originated in a human donor in good health. The rearrangement joins TRBV6-1 to TRBJ1-5; TRBD1 is a possible D gene (5 bases). The CDR3, as DNA: TGTGCCAGCTCAGGGTGGGGCAATCAGCCCCAGCATTTT. As protein: CASSGWGNQPQHF.